This is a list of T cell receptor beta chains from one sample in a study of T cells after yellow fever vaccination. One entry per CDR3 protein results from TCRdb running MiXCR on the 5' RACE reads. The sample lists more than 450,000 distinct CDR3 sequences, about a fifth occurring once. The material sequenced was PBMCs, taken approximately 22 days after the first yellow fever vaccination. The receptors stem from a man younger than 35 who received the YFV17D yellow fever vaccine. Each CDR3 is given with its conserved first and last residue. A D gene is named only where the DNA matches it firmly. Clone size is stated in some rows and not others, as once, few, many or a class when expanded.

TRBV9	few	-	TRBJ2-7	CASSAQSRGNEQYF	TGTGCCAGCAGCGCACAATCAAGGGGGAACGAGCAGTACTTC
TRBV7-8	-	-	TRBJ1-4	CASSVGRFNEKLFF	TGTGCCAGCAGCGTGGGACGGTTTAATGAAAAACTGTTTTTT
TRBV6-2/TRBV6-3	few	-	TRBJ1-2	CASSYSFLRGYGYTF	TGTGCCAGCAGTTACTCGTTTTTGAGGGGCTATGGCTACACCTTC
TRBV29-1	-	-	TRBJ1-5	CSVVGAGNQPQHF	TGCAGCGTTGTGGGGGCTGGCAATCAGCCCCAGCATTTT
TRBV6-4	-	TRBD2	TRBJ2-1	CASSHGGGTSGGAYNEQFF	TGTGCCAGCAGTCACGGGGGAGGGACTAGCGGGGGGGCCTACAATGAGCAGTTCTTC
TRBV5-1	many	TRBD2	TRBJ2-1	CASSTTSGAYNEQFF	TGCGCCAGCAGCACGACTAGCGGGGCCTACAATGAGCAGTTCTTC
TRBV5-1	-	-	TRBJ2-1	CASSLEGISYNEQFF	TGCGCCAGCAGCTTGGAGGGAATCTCCTACAATGAGCAGTTCTTC
TRBV14	few	-	TRBJ1-2	CASSPDMDYGYTF	TGTGCCAGCAGCCCCGACATGGACTATGGCTACACCTTC
TRBV15	few	-	TRBJ1-2	CATSLKGGGYTF	TGTGCCACCAGCCTTAAGGGCGGCGGCTACACCTTC
TRBV28	-	TRBD2	TRBJ2-1	CASSYLISGGSSYNEQFF	TGTGCCAGCAGTTATCTAATTAGCGGGGGTTCCTCCTACAATGAGCAGTTCTTC
TRBV6-2/TRBV6-3	many	TRBD2	TRBJ2-1	CASRRGYYNEQFF	TGTGCCAGCAGGCGGGGGTATTACAATGAGCAGTTCTTC
TRBV6-2/TRBV6-3	few	TRBD1	TRBJ1-1	CASSYAGGAAEAFF	TGTGCCAGCAGTTACGCAGGGGGAGCAGCTGAAGCTTTCTTT
TRBV5-6	-	-	TRBJ2-5	CASSSPLEGGTQYF	TGTGCCAGCAGCTCACCCTTAGAAGGTGGGACCCAGTACTTC
TRBV10-1	-	-	TRBJ1-2	CASSDSNFYGYTF	TGCGCCAGCAGTGATAGTAATTTTTATGGCTACACCTTC
TRBV2	-	TRBD1	TRBJ2-5	CASTTGGAGTQYF	TGTGCCAGCACCACAGGGGGCGCAGGGACCCAGTACTTC